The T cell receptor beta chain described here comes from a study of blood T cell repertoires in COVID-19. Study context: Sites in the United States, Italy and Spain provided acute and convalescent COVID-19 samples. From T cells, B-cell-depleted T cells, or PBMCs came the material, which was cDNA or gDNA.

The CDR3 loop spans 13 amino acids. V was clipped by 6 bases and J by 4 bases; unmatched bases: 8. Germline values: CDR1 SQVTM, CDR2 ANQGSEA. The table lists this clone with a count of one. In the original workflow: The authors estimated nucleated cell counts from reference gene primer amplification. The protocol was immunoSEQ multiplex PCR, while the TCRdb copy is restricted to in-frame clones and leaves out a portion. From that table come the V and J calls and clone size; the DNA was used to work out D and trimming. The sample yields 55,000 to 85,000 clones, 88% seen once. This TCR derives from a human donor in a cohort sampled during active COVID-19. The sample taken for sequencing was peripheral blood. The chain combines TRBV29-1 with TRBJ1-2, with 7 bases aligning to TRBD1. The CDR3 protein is CSVRTGFSYGYTF. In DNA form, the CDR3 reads TGCAGCGTCCGGACAGGTTTTTCCTATGGCTACACCTTC.